This T cell receptor (beta chain) was identified during a study of blood T cell repertoires in COVID-19. This CDR3 spans 20 amino acids. Germline V gene sequence: CDR1 LNHDA, CDR2 SQIVND (reference sequence). V dropped 5 bases and J dropped 0 bases, with 26 bases sitting between them. Profiling relied on immunoSEQ multiplex PCR, and the TCRdb table lists in-frame clones only, not all of them. The sample has about 200,000 clones, approximately 80% seen once. This TCR was sampled from a woman of 80 years or more with acute or convalescent COVID-19. The rearrangement joins TRBV19 to TRBJ2-4; D may be TRBD2 (6 bases). Sequencing used peripheral blood. CDR3 bases: TGTGCCAGTAGTTCAGTCCCCCTAATGGGAGGAATGGTAGCCAAAAACATTCAGTACTTC. As protein: CASSSVPLMGGMVAKNIQYF.